The entry that follows covers one T cell receptor beta chain sequence. Antigen unknown. This sample stems from a study of cytomegalovirus exposure and HLA in healthy donors. Study-level findings and limits: Generally TCR sequences proved uncommon, though certain public TCRs appeared in numerous donors.

It was with 60 Vbeta and 13 Jbeta primers that the PCR ran. In the study's own analysis: It was a later analysis that counted 83 million or so unique TCR beta chains, of which approximately 11 million were shared. The data were produced by immunoSEQ multiplex PCR, yet TCRdb's version contains in-frame clones alone and is incomplete. V and J calls and clone size are given by that table; D and trimming were obtained from the DNA. The sample contains about 120,000 clones, roughly 70% of which appear only once. The CDR3 length is 19 residues. Germline V gene data show CDR1 as SGHTA and CDR2 as FQGNSA. V lost 4 bases, J lost 0 bases, and 13 bases stayed unmatched.

The chain uses TRBV7-2 and TRBJ2-3; 10 bases are shared with TRBD2. The TCR comes from a woman between 40 and 55 years old in good health and CMV-seropositive. Sequences were obtained from PBMCs. Written as DNA, the CDR3 is TGTGCCAGCAGCTCCCCAAACGCCCTAGCGGGAGTAAGCACAGATACGCAGTATTTT. Residues: CASSSPNALAGVSTDTQYF.